These 25 T cell receptor beta chains share one sample of origin, sequenced in a study of human CD8 memory T cell subsets. Researchers made TCR beta libraries via UMI-labeled 5' RACE. TCRdb re-called the 5' RACE reads; every CDR3 protein appears as one record, without DNA. The sample table sets out 9,500 to 12,000 distinct CDR3 sequences. Sequencing was done on a sample of CD8+ T cells from PBMCs. The source of these receptors is a human donor in good health.

This chain connects TRBV29-1 to TRBJ2-1; TCRdb lists TRBD1, though no DNA is available to test this call. The CDR3 contains 16 residues. Germline CDR1 SQVTM, CDR2 ANQGSEA. CDR3 sequence: CSVEDHEDRVYNEQFF.

This clonotype registers medium-sized by frequency. This chain joins TRBV28 and TRBJ1-5; the TCRdb call, TRBD1, lacks DNA for checking. Per germline, CDR1 MDHEN and CDR2 SYDVKM. CDR3 length: 15 amino acids. The CDR3 spells CASSPTGQSNQPQHF.

Its frequency marks this clonotype as medium-sized. The chain couples TRBV7-9 to TRBJ2-7. CDR3 length equals 12 residues. Germline V gene lookup returns CDR1 SEHNR and CDR2 FQNEAQ (reference sequence). CDR3 residues: CASSLDQYEQYF.

The chain uses TRBV25-1 and TRBJ2-6; with no DNA, the TCRdb D assignment of TRBD1 cannot be verified. The CDR3 has 14 residues. CDR1 and CDR2 (germline): MGHDK, SYGVNS. The CDR3 sequence: CASSVGAGANVLTF.

The V call is TRBV3-1, the J call TRBJ2-2; the TCRdb D gene call, TRBD1, has no DNA to confirm it. CDR3 length: 15 amino acids. CDR1 is LGHDT and CDR2 is YNNKEL in the germline V gene (reference sequence). This chain's CDR3 is CASSQVTRDPGELFF.

The rearrangement links TRBV28 to TRBJ2-5; no DNA is available, so the TRBD2 call from TCRdb remains unchecked. This CDR3 has 15 residues. From germline, CDR1 is MDHEN and CDR2 SYDVKM. The chain's CDR3 is CASSLSRRGKETQYF. The full variable domain, in which reference TRBV28 and TRBJ2-5 provide the parts outside the CDR3, is DVKVTQSSRYLVKRTGEKVFLECVQDMDHENMFWYRQDPGLGLRLIYFSYDVKMKEKGDIPEGYSVSREKKERFSLILESASTNQTSMYLCASSLSRRGKETQYFGPGTRLLVL.

In terms of frequency, this clonotype is medium-sized. The chain has TRBV12-3 or TRBV12-4 and TRBJ2-1. The CDR3 covers 11 residues. Here the CDR3 reads CASSLGHEQFF.

This clonotype is labeled medium-sized based on frequency. The gene calls are TRBV15 and TRBJ2-1. The CDR3 runs 12 residues. Germline CDR1 LNHNV, CDR2 YYDKDF (reference sequence). CDR3 region: CATSRHGDEQFF.

The gene calls are TRBV28 and TRBJ2-5; lacking DNA, the TRBD1 call made by TCRdb goes unchecked. Germline CDR1 reads MDHEN; CDR2 reads SYDVKM. This CDR3 contains 15 residues. The CDR3 region is CASSPQRVAKETQYF.

This chain connects TRBV11-2 to TRBJ2-2. Germline CDR1 reads SGHAT; CDR2 reads FQNNGV. The CDR3 has 14 amino acids. The CDR3: CASSSYRSTGELFF.

The genes are TRBV19 and TRBJ2-1; no DNA is available, so the TRBD2 call from TCRdb remains unchecked. The CDR3 spans 16 residues. Per germline, CDR1 LNHDA and CDR2 SQIVND (reference sequence). This CDR3 is CASSPRATPPYNEQFF.

The chain has TRBV3-1 and TRBJ2-1; the TCRdb D gene call, TRBD1, has no DNA to confirm it. The CDR3 runs 18 residues. The germline gives CDR1 LGHDT, CDR2 YNNKEL (reference sequence). Here the CDR3 reads CASSQGTGRPGPYNEQFF.

The chain joins TRBV14 to TRBJ2-1; with no DNA, the TCRdb D assignment of TRBD2 cannot be verified. CDR1 SGHDN and CDR2 FVKESK come from the germline V gene. This CDR3 comprises 14 residues. This chain's CDR3 is CASNGGTSYNEQFF.

This sequence joins TRBV12-3 or TRBV12-4 and TRBJ2-3; TCRdb reports TRBD2, a call that lacks DNA to check it against. The CDR3 has 14 amino acids. CDR3 region: CASSFAGAWDTQYF.

CDR3 sequence reads: CASSFVLAGDGGELFF. The rearrangement joins TRBV12-3 or TRBV12-4 to TRBJ2-2; the TCRdb call, TRBD2, lacks DNA for checking. The CDR3 has 16 amino acids.

The chain uses TRBV25-1 and TRBJ2-7; TCRdb picks TRBD1, but there is no DNA to check that call. In germline, CDR1 is MGHDK, CDR2 SYGVNS. This CDR3 is 12 amino acids long. The CDR3 here is CASSTGEYEQYF.

The chain employs TRBV5-4 and TRBJ2-5; TCRdb's assignment of TRBD1 cannot be checked, as there is no DNA. This CDR3 spans 14 amino acids. Germline CDR1 reads SGHNT; CDR2 reads YYREEE (reference sequence). The CDR3 protein is CASSLEGQIETQYF.

The rearrangement links TRBV7-4 to TRBJ2-2; with no DNA, the TCRdb D assignment of TRBD2 cannot be verified. The CDR3 totals 17 residues. Looked up from germline, CDR1 is SGHVT and CDR2 is SQSDAQ. CDR3 residues: CASSYGTVDSSTGELFF.

The genes are TRBV6-2 or TRBV6-3 and TRBJ2-1; TCRdb picks TRBD2, but there is no DNA to check that call. Per the germline V gene, CDR1 is MNHEY and CDR2 is SVGEGT. The length of the CDR3 is 14 residues. CDR3 in amino acids: CASSYGSRFNEQFF.

J is TRBJ2-1 and V is TRBV3-1; as DNA is missing, the TRBD2 call by TCRdb cannot be tested. This CDR3 spans 14 amino acids. CDR1 is LGHDT, CDR2 YNNKEL, per germline (reference sequence). The chain's CDR3 is CASSQEGGVDEQFF.

Considering frequency, this clonotype is medium-sized. This chain uses TRBV11-3 with TRBJ1-6; no DNA is available, so the TRBD1 call from TCRdb remains unchecked. Germline-derived CDR1 and CDR2 are SGHNT and YENEEA. The CDR3 is 16 residues long. The CDR3: CASSVRDRRYNSPLHF.

The genes are TRBV2 and TRBJ2-3; the D gene TCRdb calls, TRBD1, cannot be checked with no DNA. The germline gives CDR1 SNHLY, CDR2 FYNNEI. The CDR3 is 17 amino acids. This CDR3 is CASSEVGLFFSTDTQYF.

CDR3 sequence reads: CASSPPGGAYEQYF. This chain uses TRBV5-1 with TRBJ2-7; checking the TCRdb D call of TRBD1 is not possible without DNA. The CDR3 has 14 residues. CDR1 and CDR2 (germline): SGHRS, YFSETQ.

The chain is built from TRBV12-3 or TRBV12-4 and TRBJ2-7; checking the TCRdb D call of TRBD2 is not possible without DNA. The CDR3 sequence is 13 residues long. The CDR3 is CASSFMTTYEQYF.

V usage is TRBV6-5 and J usage is TRBJ2-7; TCRdb lists TRBD1, though no DNA is available to test this call. CDR3 length: 14 residues. Germline loops: CDR1 MNHEY, CDR2 SVGAGI. CDR3 sequence: CASSGRGLGYEQYF.